This entry lists 20 T cell receptor beta chains sequenced from one sample in a study of cytotoxic CD8 clonotypes in ibrutinib-treated CLL. Using immunoSEQ multiplex PCR, the repertoire was profiled, and TCRdb retains in-frame clones only, with some absent. The data show about 140,000 clones, with more than 75% seen just once and less than 9% held by the top ten. The input for sequencing was PBMCs, taken after 36 months of ibrutinib treatment. These receptors came from a human donor with chronic lymphocytic leukemia.

This clone was seen just once. The chain is built from TRBV5-6 and TRBJ1-2, with D possibly matching TRBD1 (6 bases). The CDR3 consists of 15 residues. V dropped 1 base and J dropped 5 bases, with 15 bases sitting between them. Germline CDR1 and CDR2: SGHDT and YYEEEE. The CDR3 is CASSLYAQGRYGYTF. CDR3 coding DNA: TGTGCCAGCAGCTTGTATGCACAGGGTCGTTATGGCTACACCTTC. The entire variable domain, with the rest obtained from reference TRBV5-6 and TRBJ1-2, is as follows: DAGVTQSPTHLIKTRGQQVTLRCSPKSGHDTVSWYQQALGQGPQFIFQYYEEEERQRGNFPDRFSGHQFPNYSSELNVNALLLGDSALYLCASSLYAQGRYGYTFGSGTRLTVV.

This sequence joins TRBV25-1 and TRBJ2-2, with TRBD1 matching over 9 bases. The CDR3 extends over 15 amino acids. Germline V gene sequence: CDR1 MGHDK, CDR2 SYGVNS. V gave up 3 bases and J gave up 7 bases; unmatched junction bases: 6. The CDR3 sequence: CASSDRQGVFGELFF. Here the CDR3 DNA reads TGTGCCAGCAGTGATAGACAGGGGGTTTTCGGGGAGCTGTTTTTT.

Written as DNA, the CDR3 is TGTGCCAGCAGTCAGGGGACTGGGGGCAATCAGCCCCAGCATTTT. It specifies CASSQGTGGNQPQHF. The chain recombines TRBV6-6 with TRBJ1-5; maybe TRBD1 (6 bases). Germline V CDR1 and CDR2: MNHNY, SVGAGI (reference sequence). CDR3 length: 15 amino acids. Trimming pared 5 bases from V and 2 bases from J, leaving 13 bases between.

Written as DNA, the CDR3 is TGTGCCAGCAGCTTGGTTGAGGGATGGACCCTCAATGAGCAGTTCTTC. Its protein is CASSLVEGWTLNEQFF. The V and J genes are TRBV7-6 and TRBJ2-1; TRBD2 might be the D (5 bases). CDR1 SGHVS and CDR2 FNYEAQ come from the germline V gene. V gave up 3 bases and J gave up 6 bases, with 18 bases separating them. The CDR3 extends over 16 amino acids.

The chain uses TRBV4-1 and TRBJ2-7; tentatively, D is TRBD2 (6 bases). This CDR3 is 15 amino acids long. V shed 3 bases and J shed 2 bases, with 14 bases lying between them. Per germline, CDR1 MGHRA and CDR2 YSYEKL. The CDR3 nucleotides are TGCGCCAGCAGCCAGGAGGGAATCTACCCCTACGAGCAGTACTTC. The encoded protein is CASSQEGIYPYEQYF.

V gene TRBV28 combines with J gene TRBJ1-2, with D perhaps TRBD1 (6 bases). The CDR3 contains 17 residues. V shed 6 bases and J shed 6 bases, with 26 bases lying between them. Germline V gene sequence: CDR1 MDHEN, CDR2 SYDVKM. In DNA form, the CDR3 reads TGTGCCAGCAGCAACCCCAACAGGGTACGGGGGCTAGATGGCTACACCTTC. Its protein product is CASSNPNRVRGLDGYTF.

The chain links TRBV15 to TRBJ2-1; 7 bases align to TRBD1. Unmatched junction bases numbered 9, after V lost 8 bases and J lost 5 bases. The CDR3 spans 14 residues. Germline CDR1 reads LNHNV; CDR2 reads YYDKDF (reference sequence). As DNA, the CDR3 is TGTGCCACCGCGAACCGGGACAGAAACAATGAGCAGTTCTTC. This codes for CATANRDRNNEQFF.

The V and J genes are TRBV5-1 and TRBJ1-2; no clear D gene. This CDR3 is built from 15 residues. V was shortened by 4 bases and J by 3 bases, with 16 bases between the two germline ends. Germline loops: CDR1 SGHRS, CDR2 YFSETQ. The CDR3 nucleotides read TGCGCCAGCAGCAACTCTCTAGGTAGTGACTATGGCTACACCTTC. Residues: CASSNSLGSDYGYTF. The full variable domain, with the rest looked up from reference TRBV5-1 and TRBJ1-2, is KAGVTQTPRYLIKTRGQQVTLSCSPISGHRSVSWYQQTPGQGLQFLFEYFSETQRNKGNFPGRFSGRQFSNSRSEMNVSTLELGDSALYLCASSNSLGSDYGYTFGSGTRLTVV.

This clone was recorded once. The gene calls are TRBV28 and TRBJ2-5; 9 bases are shared with TRBD1. Per germline, CDR1 MDHEN and CDR2 SYDVKM. The trim removed 6 bases at V and 5 bases at J, leaving 7 bases unmatched. The CDR3 covers 14 residues. The CDR3 nucleotides read TGTGCCAGCAGACGGACAGGGGAGGGGGAGACCCAGTACTTC. Amino acids: CASRRTGEGETQYF.

The genes are TRBV13 and TRBJ1-2; D not certain. Germline CDR1 and CDR2: PRHDT and FYEKMQ (reference sequence). V was trimmed by 0 bases and J by 1 base, leaving 9 bases between them. The CDR3 sequence is 15 residues long. Here the CDR3 DNA reads TGTGCCAGCAGCTTAGGGAGAGAAGTTAACTATGGCTACACCTTC. It is translated as CASSLGREVNYGYTF.

This chain uses TRBV6-1 with TRBJ2-3, with TRBD1 matching 7 bases. V shed 5 bases, J shed 1 base, and the junction held 6 bases outside the gene matches. CDR1 MNHNS and CDR2 SASEGT come from the germline V gene. The CDR3 contains 15 residues. For the CDR3, the DNA is TGTGCCAGCAGTCCCCGGGACAGTCGCACAGATACGCAGTATTTT. This gives the protein CASSPRDSRTDTQYF.

The V call is TRBV2, the J call TRBJ2-5; TRBD2 matches 11 bases. This CDR3 has 16 residues. Germline CDR1 is SNHLY and CDR2 is FYNNEI. After removal of 7 bases from V and 5 bases from J, the junction contained 12 bases not matched to a gene. The DNA of the CDR3 is TGTGCCAGCACCACACATACTAGCGGGGGTTCGGAGACCCAGTACTTC. It translates to CASTTHTSGGSETQYF. The whole variable domain, filled in from reference TRBV2 and TRBJ2-5, reads EPEVTQTPSHQVTQMGQEVILRCVPISNHLYFYWYRQILGQKVEFLVSFYNNEISEKSEIFDDQFSVERPDGSNFTLKIRSTKLEDSAMYFCASTTHTSGGSETQYFGPGTRLLVL.

The V call is TRBV7-9, the J call TRBJ2-7, with D perhaps matching TRBD2 (6 bases). V shed 2 bases and J shed 5 bases, with 7 bases lying between them. This CDR3 is built from 12 residues. Germline V gene data show CDR1 as SEHNR and CDR2 as FQNEAQ (reference sequence). CDR3 amino acids: CASSLWGDEQYF. The CDR3 coding sequence is TGTGCCAGCAGCTTATGGGGGGACGAGCAGTACTTC.

The J gene is TRBJ2-5, the V gene TRBV27; D is unclear. Trimming left V 2 bases short and J 5 bases short, with 12 bases between. CDR3 length equals 14 residues. Germline V gene lookup returns CDR1 MNHEY and CDR2 SMNVEV (reference sequence). In nucleotides, the CDR3 is TGTGCCAGCAGTTTAGCCAGGTTAGGGGAGACCCAGTACTTC. This encodes CASSLARLGETQYF.

The chain recombines TRBV10-3 with TRBJ2-5; unclear D gene. The CDR3 contains 13 residues. V lost 2 bases to trimming and J lost 5 bases, with 9 bases between them. Looked up from germline, CDR1 is ENHRY and CDR2 is SYGVKD. The CDR3 loop is CAISELGRETQYF. The CDR3 DNA sequence: TGTGCCATCAGTGAGCTAGGTCGGGAGACCCAGTACTTC.

The chain couples TRBV10-3 to TRBJ2-7, with a possible D match to TRBD1 (5 bases). The V and J ends lost 11 bases and 0 bases respectively, with 17 bases between them. CDR1 and CDR2 from the germline V gene are ENHRY and SYGVKD. The CDR3 covers 14 residues. CDR3 coding DNA: TGTGCCTCAGGGCTTTGGCGGAGCTCCTACGAGCAGTACTTC. It codes for CASGLWRSSYEQYF.

This chain uses TRBV7-3 with TRBJ2-2; tentative D call: TRBD1 (6 bases). V was shortened by 4 bases and J by 0 bases, with 9 bases between the two germline ends. The CDR3 totals 15 residues. Germline values: CDR1 SGHTA, CDR2 FQGTGA. CDR3 coding DNA: TGTGCCAGCAGCTCGACAGGACCGAACACCGGGGAGCTGTTTTTT. As protein: CASSSTGPNTGELFF.

This clone was detected once. The J gene is TRBJ1-1, the V gene TRBV5-6; D remains unclear. V lost 0 bases to trimming and J lost 0 bases, with 6 bases between them. Germline-derived CDR1 and CDR2 are SGHDT and YYEEEE. CDR3 length: 14 residues. CDR3 in amino acids: CASSLAQMNTEAFF. In nucleotides, the CDR3 is TGTGCCAGCAGCTTGGCTCAAATGAACACTGAAGCTTTCTTT.

This clone was detected once. The chain has TRBV10-3 and TRBJ1-1; a weak D match, TRBD1 (5 bases). V was clipped by 0 bases and J by 5 bases, with 7 bases between them. This CDR3 spans 13 amino acids. CDR1 ENHRY and CDR2 SYGVKD come from the germline V gene. This CDR3 is CAISESEGTEAFF. CDR3 in DNA: TGTGCCATCAGTGAGTCGGAGGGGACTGAAGCTTTCTTT.

The V call is TRBV21-1, the J call TRBJ1-6. TRBV21-1 is labeled a pseudogene. The CDR3 length is 16 residues. CDR3 in amino acids: CASSKEGGLNNSPLHF. The CDR3 DNA reads as TGTGCCAGCAGCAAAGAAGGGGGGCTGAATAATTCACCCCTCCACTTT.